The sequence of this T cell receptor (beta chain) was determined in a study of cytotoxic CD8 clonotypes in ibrutinib-treated CLL. The data were produced by immunoSEQ multiplex PCR, yet TCRdb's version contains in-frame clones alone and is incomplete. The data contain 25,000 or so clones, around 57% of them singletons. V was cut by 5 bases and J by 7 bases, with 12 bases left in between. Germline V gene data show CDR1 as MNHNS and CDR2 as SASEGT. CDR3 length: 12 amino acids. V gene TRBV6-1 combines with J gene TRBJ2-7; no clear D gene. Here the sequenced sample was PBMCs, taken before ibrutinib treatment. The origin of this receptor is a human donor with chronic lymphocytic leukemia. CDR3 nucleotide sequence: TGTGCCAGCAGTTCCCAGGTGGGGGAGCAGTACTTC. This codes for CASSSQVGEQYF.